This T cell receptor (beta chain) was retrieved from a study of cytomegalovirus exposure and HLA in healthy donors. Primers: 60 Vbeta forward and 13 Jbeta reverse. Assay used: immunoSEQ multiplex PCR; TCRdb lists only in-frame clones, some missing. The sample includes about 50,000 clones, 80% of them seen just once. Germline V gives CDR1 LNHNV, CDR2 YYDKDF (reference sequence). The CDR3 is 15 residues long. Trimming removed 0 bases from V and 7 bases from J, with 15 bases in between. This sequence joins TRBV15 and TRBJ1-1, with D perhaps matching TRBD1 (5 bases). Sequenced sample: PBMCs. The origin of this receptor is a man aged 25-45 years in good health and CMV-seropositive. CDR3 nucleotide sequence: TGTGCCACCAGCAGAGAGGTAATCAGGGCAGGTGAAGCTTTCTTT. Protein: CATSREVIRAGEAFF.